The clone carrying this TCR beta chain was detected once. This record comes from a study of blood T cell repertoires in COVID-19. Across the whole study: Sources were T cells, B-cell-depleted T cells, or PBMCs; the material itself was cDNA or gDNA.

Patients from Seattle were sampled longitudinally, starting during active infection. Germline V gives CDR1 SGHKS, CDR2 YYEKEE (reference sequence). J was trimmed by 5 bases and V by 0 bases; bases with no gene match: 10. The CDR3 extends over 17 amino acids. Authors' methods: Amplifying reference gene primers gave estimates of nucleated cell counts. TCRdb's table, derived via immunoSEQ multiplex PCR, lists solely in-frame clones and lacks some. That table furnishes V, J and clone size, whereas the DNA furnished D and trimming. The sample carries 150,000 to 250,000 clones, about four fifths recorded once.

The receptor comes from a middle-aged woman with COVID-19, enrolled during active disease. The chain couples TRBV5-5 to TRBJ2-3, with TRBD2 identical over 9 bases. The specimen sequenced was peripheral blood. CDR3 sequence: CASSLVGGGRALDTQYF. The CDR3 coding sequence is TGTGCCAGCAGCTTGGTGGGCGGCGGGAGGGCCCTAGATACGCAGTATTTT. The whole variable domain, filled in from reference TRBV5-5 and TRBJ2-3, reads DAGVTQSPTHLIKTRGQQVTLRCSPISGHKSVSWYQQVLGQGPQFIFQYYEKEERGRGNFPDRFSARQFPNYSSELNVNALLLGDSALYLCASSLVGGGRALDTQYFGPGTRLTVL.